This TCR beta chain was obtained from a study of T cell responses to AZD1222 COVID-19 vaccine. Study details: Recipients boosted at about 4 weeks or about 12 weeks are pooled. General observations from the study: Clonal diversity was possibly underestimated; the donors were predominantly white British and more often female. The peak T cell response came first, and repertoires were sampled only after it. Spike was spanned by vaccine-associated CD4 TCRs, with dominance at 160-218 and 743-854.

The table came from immunoSEQ multiplex PCR; TCRdb's copy has only in-frame clones and leaves some out. The table includes roughly 150,000 clones, around 91% detected once. As concerns this clone: The antigen remains unidentified.

CDR1 and CDR2 (germline): LNHDA, SQIVND (reference sequence). Trimming took off 8 bases at V and 0 bases at J, with 10 bases between the two ends. CDR3 length equals 13 residues. Sequencing used peripheral blood, obtained on day 0 of AZD1222 vaccination. The source is an adult in good health. The chain carries TRBV19 and TRBJ1-1; D is unresolved. The CDR3 DNA is TGTGCCAGTTACGGCAAAATGAACACTGAAGCTTTCTTT. Translated: CASYGKMNTEAFF.